This T cell receptor beta chain was observed in a study of post-analysis software for immune sequencing data. Study-level points and caveats: In patients, TRBV5-6, TRBV5-1 and TRBV20-1 belonged to roughly five TRBV segments found more frequently than in controls. F-measure co-clustering was strong for batch-matched samples.

Trimming pared 7 bases from V and 2 bases from J, leaving 14 bases between. Per germline, CDR1 MNHNY and CDR2 SVGAGI (reference sequence). There are 14 residues in the CDR3. Unique molecular identifiers were carried by the TCR beta cDNA libraries. TCRdb used MiXCR to reprocess the PCR reads, holding one entry per CDR3 protein. Among roughly 800,000 distinct CDR3 sequences listed, roughly 50% were seen once. Note on this clonotype: Its antigen remains unknown.

The clonotype comes from a girl aged 10-17 years with multiple sclerosis. The V gene is TRBV6-6, the J gene TRBJ2-5, with D possibly matching TRBD2 (6 bases). Material for sequencing was blood. The CDR3 here is CASTPGGVQETQYF. The CDR3 coding sequence is TGTGCCAGCACTCCAGGAGGGGTTCAAGAGACCCAGTACTTC.